This T cell receptor (beta chain) was sequenced in a study of CD4 T cells in relation to SARS-CoV-2 and coronaviruses. Study overall: ViraFEST: approximately eleven-day antigen culture of PBMCs, then TCR beta CDR3 sequencing.

TCRdb keeps only in-frame clones here, not all; method: immunoSEQ multiplex PCR. The sample has about 43,000 clones, 82% seen once; the top ten hold about 1.3%. V was clipped by 1 base and J by 0 bases, with 8 bases between them. The CDR3 covers 15 residues. CDR1 is MGHRA, CDR2 YSYEKL, per germline. Only one count was recorded for this clone. Its antigen remains unknown. This rearrangement joins TRBV4-1 to TRBJ2-3; D call uncertain. The sample taken for sequencing was naive CD4+ T cells from PBMCs, cultured in vitro. As to subset: naive CD4+ T cells isolated by negative enrichment. The sequence was collected from an adult with COVID-19. In nucleotides, the CDR3 is TGCGCCAGCAGCCAAGTCGGCGGCAGCACAGATACGCAGTATTTT. This codes for CASSQVGGSTDTQYF.